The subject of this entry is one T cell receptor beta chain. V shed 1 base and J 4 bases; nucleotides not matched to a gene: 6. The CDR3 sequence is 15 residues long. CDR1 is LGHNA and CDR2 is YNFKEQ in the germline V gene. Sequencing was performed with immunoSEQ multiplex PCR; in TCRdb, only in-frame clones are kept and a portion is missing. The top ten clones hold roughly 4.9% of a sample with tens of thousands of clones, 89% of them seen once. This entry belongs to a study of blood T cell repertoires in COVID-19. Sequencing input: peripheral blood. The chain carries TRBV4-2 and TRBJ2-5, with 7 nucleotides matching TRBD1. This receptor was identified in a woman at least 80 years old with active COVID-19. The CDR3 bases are TGTGCCAGCAGCCAAGTGGAGAGGGGGCTAGAGACCCAGTACTTC. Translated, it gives CASSQVERGLETQYF.